The 32 T cell receptor beta chains in this list originate from one sample, sequenced in a study of T cells expressing NK-cell markers (dated by TCRdb to 2018 to 2021). Libraries came from 5' RACE. The instrument was an Illumina HiSeq 2000. TCRdb reprocessed the reads and lists each CDR3 protein sequence as a single entry, with no DNA. This sample's table carries about 460,000 distinct CDR3 sequences. Approximately 1.4% of the sample rests with the top ten. Sequenced material: blood T cells: a sorted CD56 or NKG2C T cell subset, CD4+ or CD8+ T cells, or bulk PBMC T cells (not recorded which). Receptors originate from a woman in her forties or fifties in good health. Donor details come from another sample of the same person, matched by shared clones.

The chain recombines TRBV14 with TRBJ1-2; with no DNA, the TCRdb D assignment of TRBD1 cannot be verified. The length of the CDR3 is 15 residues. Germline V gene sequence: CDR1 SGHDN, CDR2 FVKESK. The CDR3 spells CASSPQAGGRSGYTF.

The chain uses TRBV18 and TRBJ2-5; TCRdb reports TRBD2, a call that lacks DNA to check it against. The CDR3 runs to 15 residues. Germline CDR1 is KGHSH and CDR2 is LQKENI. The CDR3 spells CASSSTSGWQETQYF.

CDR3 residues: CASSVTPDGDGGYTF. The chain has TRBV9 and TRBJ1-2; TCRdb outputs TRBD1, but without DNA this stays unchecked. The CDR3 consists of 15 residues. CDR1 and CDR2 (germline): SGDLS, YYNGEE.

The rearrangement links TRBV5-1 to TRBJ2-5. Germline lookup yields CDR1 SGHRS and CDR2 YFSETQ. The CDR3 covers 14 residues. The CDR3 is CASRTTGSQETQYF.

The V gene is TRBV12-3 or TRBV12-4, the J gene TRBJ2-3; lacking DNA, the TRBD2 call made by TCRdb goes unchecked. The CDR3 is 14 amino acids. The CDR3 reads CASSLSSDGDTQYF.

The chain uses TRBV9 and TRBJ1-6; absent DNA, TCRdb's TRBD1 call cannot be checked. Germline CDR1 and CDR2: SGDLS and YYNGEE. CDR3 length: 15 amino acids. Here the CDR3 reads CASSVGDGYNSPLHF.

V usage is TRBV27 and J usage is TRBJ2-4; there is no DNA to check the TCRdb D call of TRBD2. The CDR3 extends over 15 amino acids. The germline V gene has CDR1 MNHEY and CDR2 SMNVEV (reference sequence). CDR3 loop: CASSSSGLAKNIQYF.

V is TRBV9 and J is TRBJ2-3; TCRdb proposes TRBD1, but this gene call is untestable without DNA. CDR3 length: 14 amino acids. The germline V gene encodes CDR1 SGDLS and CDR2 YYNGEE. The CDR3 loop reads CASSSDRDTDTQYF.

The chain combines TRBV4-1 with TRBJ2-5. The CDR3 spans 15 residues. Germline V gene data show CDR1 as MGHRA and CDR2 as YSYEKL. The CDR3 spells CASSQIGRNQETQYF.

The J gene is TRBJ1-1, the V gene TRBV5-5. Germline V gene sequence: CDR1 SGHKS, CDR2 YYEKEE (reference sequence). The CDR3 totals 15 residues. The CDR3 here is CASSLVGNVQAEAFF.

This rearrangement joins TRBV12-3 or TRBV12-4 to TRBJ1-4; TCRdb picks TRBD1, but there is no DNA to check that call. This CDR3 region has 14 residues. CDR3: CASSTGGNDEKLFF.

The rearrangement joins TRBV9 to TRBJ1-1; TCRdb gives TRBD1 as the D gene, but with no DNA this cannot be confirmed. The CDR3 runs 15 residues. Germline CDR1 and CDR2: SGDLS and YYNGEE. The CDR3 sequence is CASSGQGWRYTEAFF.

V usage is TRBV20-1 and J usage is TRBJ1-6; TCRdb outputs TRBD1, but without DNA this stays unchecked. The CDR3 is 16 residues long. From germline, CDR1 is DFQATT and CDR2 SNEGSKA (reference sequence). The CDR3 is CSAREVGGRGNSPLHF.

The rearrangement links TRBV24-1 to TRBJ2-1. Per the germline V gene, CDR1 is KGHDR and CDR2 is SFDVKD. CDR3 length: 16 amino acids. CDR3: CATGPHGGSSYNEQFF.

CDR3 region: CASSQSPGGDGYTF. The chain links TRBV4-2 to TRBJ1-2; TCRdb proposes TRBD1, but this gene call is untestable without DNA. CDR1 and CDR2 from the germline V gene are LGHNA and YNFKEQ. The CDR3 has 14 amino acids.

The rearrangement uses TRBV14 and TRBJ1-1. The length of the CDR3 is 14 residues. Germline V gene data show CDR1 as SGHDN and CDR2 as FVKESK. CDR3 sequence reads: CASSQDSRLAEAFF.

V gene TRBV12-3 or TRBV12-4 combines with J gene TRBJ2-3; checking the TCRdb D call of TRBD2 is not possible without DNA. The CDR3 is 15 residues long. The CDR3 sequence: CASSFDLRTTDTQYF.

This rearrangement joins TRBV20-1 to TRBJ1-5. The CDR3 has 14 amino acids. The germline V gene encodes CDR1 DFQATT and CDR2 SNEGSKA (reference sequence). This CDR3 reads CSARAGRLSQLQHF.

V and J are TRBV6-1 and TRBJ2-5; TCRdb indicates TRBD2, and absent DNA this call remains unverified. Germline V gene lookup returns CDR1 MNHNS and CDR2 SASEGT. CDR3 length equals 15 residues. This CDR3 reads CASSDEGTSWETQYF.

The rearrangement links TRBV6-1 to TRBJ1-1. Germline V gene sequence: CDR1 MNHNS, CDR2 SASEGT. The length of the CDR3 is 14 residues. CDR3 amino acids: CASSMREWNTEAFF.

This sequence joins TRBV12-3 or TRBV12-4 and TRBJ2-2; the D call of TRBD2 rests on TCRdb alone, since no DNA is present to check it. This CDR3 spans 19 amino acids. The CDR3: CASSLGPGLAGEGTGELFF.

The rearrangement links TRBV24-1 to TRBJ2-1; the TCRdb D gene call, TRBD2, has no DNA to confirm it. The CDR3 covers 16 residues. Per the germline V gene, CDR1 is KGHDR and CDR2 is SFDVKD. CDR3 loop: CATSDFRGRGEVEQFF.

J is TRBJ2-7 and V is TRBV6-5. The germline V gene has CDR1 MNHEY and CDR2 SVGAGI. The length of the CDR3 is 17 residues. The CDR3 spells CASRRYSGSARYYEQYF.

The chain is built from TRBV28 and TRBJ2-6; the D gene TCRdb calls, TRBD1, cannot be checked with no DNA. Germline values: CDR1 MDHEN, CDR2 SYDVKM. CDR3 length: 16 residues. The CDR3 here is CASSPTGGTGANVLTF.

The chain uses TRBV6-1 and TRBJ2-5; no DNA is available, so the TRBD1 call from TCRdb remains unchecked. The CDR3 loop spans 13 amino acids. Germline V gene sequence: CDR1 MNHNS, CDR2 SASEGT. The CDR3 region is CASSPGAVETQYF.

The chain carries TRBV5-8 and TRBJ1-2. The CDR3 contains 13 residues. Germline CDR1 is SGHTS and CDR2 is YDEGEE. The CDR3 here is CASSSTGLGGYTF.

The chain couples TRBV7-9 to TRBJ2-5; TCRdb's D call, TRBD1, is unchecked because there is no DNA. The CDR3 runs 17 residues. CDR1 SEHNR and CDR2 FQNEAQ come from the germline V gene (reference sequence). CDR3 loop: CASSFEKRGRSQETQYF.

The gene calls are TRBV7-8 and TRBJ2-7; TCRdb proposes TRBD1, but this gene call is untestable without DNA. The CDR3 is 16 amino acids. Per germline, CDR1 SGHVS and CDR2 FQNEAQ. This CDR3 is CASSLVSGPQSYEQYF.

The chain carries TRBV20-1 and TRBJ2-1; TCRdb proposes TRBD1, but this gene call is untestable without DNA. The CDR3 is made up of 13 amino acids. In germline, CDR1 is DFQATT, CDR2 SNEGSKA (reference sequence). This CDR3 reads CSARVSGNNEQFF.

The chain couples TRBV4-1 to TRBJ1-6. There are 14 residues in the CDR3. Germline CDR1 and CDR2: MGHRA and YSYEKL. CDR3 protein: CASSQNFPISPLHF.

The chain has TRBV12-3 or TRBV12-4 and TRBJ2-1; with no DNA, the TCRdb D assignment of TRBD2 cannot be verified. This CDR3 is 15 amino acids long. CDR3 residues: CASTPYNSGTNEQFF.

The J gene is TRBJ2-3, the V gene TRBV2; TCRdb's D call, TRBD2, is unchecked because there is no DNA. Per germline, CDR1 SNHLY and CDR2 FYNNEI. The CDR3 covers 14 residues. The CDR3 spells CASSASGYTDTQYF.